The present entry profiles one T cell receptor (beta chain) with its context. Its antigen is undetermined. Produced via immunoSEQ multiplex PCR; TCRdb's table is partial and in-frame only. The sample holds about 76,000 clones, around 95% seen once. The data stem from a study of cytomegalovirus exposure and HLA in healthy donors. Study background: In a later analysis, the roughly 120 validation repertoires were reported to have used the same platform as the approximately 620 first-cohort repertoires.

The ends lost 6 bases at V and 1 base at J; junction bases unmatched: 0. The CDR3 extends over 13 amino acids. Germline CDR1 and CDR2: LNHDA and SQIVND (reference sequence). Notes on the study in general: The study designated about 180 TCR beta chains cytomegalovirus-associated.

V gene TRBV19 combines with J gene TRBJ2-3, with 8 bases identical to TRBD2. The sample taken for sequencing was PBMCs. This clonotype originated in a woman under 30 in good health and CMV-seropositive. For the CDR3, the DNA is TGTGCCAGTAGACTAGCGGGCACAGATACGCAGTATTTT. Translating it yields CASRLAGTDTQYF.